The T cell receptor beta chain under discussion was sequenced for a study of Graves' ophthalmopathy and Graves' hyperthyroidism (dated by TCRdb to the late 2010s). Background for the entire study: Peripheral blood was collected before any treatment was given, at the time of initial diagnosis. The study used signatures of the TCR beta repertoire to tell Graves' ophthalmopathy apart from Graves' hyperthyroidism and to predict which patients would progress to ophthalmopathy. In total, approximately 130 blood samples were TCR-sequenced: 40 to 45 ophthalmopathy, roughly 80 hyperthyroidism and approximately 17 hyperthyroidism-to-ophthalmopathy patients. To explore V-J signatures that separate ophthalmopathy from hyperthyroidism, a discovery set of about a hundred patients was enrolled, consisting of about 43 with ophthalmopathy and approximately 57 with stable hyperthyroidism. An independent validation cohort comprised fewer than 20 hyperthyroidism patients and 15 to 17 patients who later progressed from hyperthyroidism to ophthalmopathy. In five or six hyperthyroidism patients, the T-cell repertoires found in thyroid tissue were compared with those found in blood. Once sampling was done, hyperthyroidism patients were given methimazole at a starting dose of 30 mg daily, while ophthalmopathy patients were given high-dose intravenous methylprednisolone.

For repertoire sequencing, TCR beta CDR3 regions were amplified from RNA transcripts. The first round of RT-PCR was done with HTBI primers and the Qiagen OneStep RT-PCR kit, and was followed by a second round of multiplex PCR, then size selection and purification. The libraries underwent paired-end sequencing with 100 bp reads on an Illumina HiSeq2000. In the paper's pipeline: SOAPnuke was used to process the reads, removing any read that contained adapters or uncalled bases, had a mean Phred below 15, or lacked an exact match to the constant primer or identifier. High-quality paired reads were merged with COPE v1.2.5. Each unique nucleotide sequence was defined as a clonotype, and clonotypes were aligned to IMGT TRB V, D and J references with MiTCR v1.1. Only V-J combinations with frequency above 0.0001 were analysed, covering approximately 99% of repertoires. For each V-J combination, a TCR clonal expansion and chaos score was defined as F50 clonal expansion divided by the chaos observed in the TCRdist matrix. Features were reduced by Welch's t-statistics and random forest to more than 10 V-J combinations, which fed a naive Bayes classifier. Thyroid-blood repertoire similarity was quantified with the Morisita-Horn index. The public reads were quality trimmed at Q25 with fastp and then assembled into clones with MiXCR by TCRdb, keeping productive beta chains. Every CDR3 protein is listed once, alongside the most common genes and DNA of its rows. In this record, the V and J calls reflect TCRdb's handling and not the investigators' own analysis. The sample contains 600,000 to 950,000 distinct CDR3 sequences, about 44% of them found a single time. The ten largest clones capture 40% to 55% of the sample.

Comments on this clonotype: Its recognized antigen is unknown. Base qualities are missing; no much larger clone stands one base away.

The ophthalmopathy patients had moderately to severely active disease, with a Clinical Activity Score of 3 or higher, a NOSPECS grade of 4 or higher, and a disease duration of less than 3 months. Patients with other autoimmune diseases, uncontrolled infections, pregnancy or lactation were excluded. Diagnosis relied on clinical symptoms, serum thyroxine, TRAb, thyroid ultrasound and orbital computed tomography. Using Ficoll-Paque density gradient centrifugation, PBMCs were isolated from approximately 11 ml of fresh peripheral blood. Total RNA was extracted using Trizol reagent, and RNA quality was checked on an Agilent 2100 Bioanalyzer. What the authors observed across the whole study: In validation, the model predicted ophthalmopathy progression with 70.59% sensitivity and 72.22% specificity; about a dozen predicted patients were CT-confirmed with GO in a median of approximately 6.2 months. In cross-validation, the 13-signature model distinguished ophthalmopathy from stable hyperthyroidism with 87.88% sensitivity and 81.08% specificity, while in the test set the corresponding values were roughly 80% and 75%. Most expanded thyroid clonotypes with a frequency above 0.001 also appeared in blood, which suggests that blood repertoires may reflect the immune response in the thyroid. Sample size was not statistically predetermined, and group allocation was not concealed from the investigators.

From a lookup of the germline V gene, CDR1 and CDR2 are LGHNA and YNFKEQ. The CDR3 measures 14 amino acids from cysteine to phenylalanine. Only the CDR3 DNA stays, 42 bases, in frame from base 1. The germline ends are 10 bases apart after V is trimmed by 0 bases and J by 8 bases. In this chain, TRBV4-2 is recombined with TRBJ1-4; the D gene is perhaps TRBD1, from 6 matching bases. This TCR came from an adult man with Graves' ophthalmopathy. The sequenced sample consisted of peripheral blood. The nucleotide sequence is given as TGTGCCAGCAGCCAAGATCAACAGGGAGAAAAACTGTTTTTT. It translates to CASSQDQQGEKLFF.